The 22 T cell receptor beta chains listed next were all sequenced from one sample in a study of T cells in Graves' hyperthyroidism and ophthalmopathy. The source material, RNA transcripts, was used to amplify TCR beta CDR3 regions. During a first-round RT-PCR of the TCR CDR3, the HTBI primer set was used. TCRdb independently ran MiXCR on the multiplex PCR reads; one entry per CDR3 protein. The sample has hundreds of thousands of distinct CDR3 sequences, 38% seen once. Sequenced material: blood. These receptors all stem from a man between 18 and 35 years old with Graves' hyperthyroidism.

The CDR3 loop is CASSLYYIEQYF. Here the CDR3 DNA reads TGTGCCAGCAGCTTATATTACATCGAGCAGTACTTC. V gene TRBV12-3 or TRBV12-4 combines with J gene TRBJ2-7; D gene unclear. The CDR3 is made up of 12 amino acids. Trimming cost V 6 bases and J 6 bases, with 12 bases left between them.

In its sample, this clonotype was seen a few times. The rearrangement links TRBV6-6 to TRBJ2-5, with D possibly matching TRBD1 (6 bases). The CDR3 consists of 13 residues. Germline lookup yields CDR1 MNHNY and CDR2 SVGAGI (reference sequence). Trimming took 6 bases from V and 5 from J, leaving 13 bases between them. The CDR3 is CASRQQGRETQYF. The CDR3 DNA is TGTGCCAGCAGGCAACAGGGTCGCGAGACCCAGTACTTC.

The gene calls are TRBV19 and TRBJ1-5; D perhaps matches TRBD1 (6 bases). The CDR3 spans 14 residues. With 9 bases removed from V and 11 bases from J, the gap between germline ends came to 23 bases. The germline V gene encodes CDR1 LNHDA and CDR2 SQIVND (reference sequence). The CDR3 sequence: CASFSGGGKGAQHF. CDR3 DNA sequence: TGTGCCAGCTTCTCCGGAGGGGGGAAAGGGGCCCAGCATTTT. The whole variable domain, filled in from reference TRBV19 and TRBJ1-5, reads DGGITQSPKYLFRKEGQNVTLSCEQNLNHDAMYWYRQDPGQGLRLIYYSQIVNDFQKGDIAEGYSVSREKKESFPLTVTSAQKNPTAFYLCASFSGGGKGAQHFGDGTRLSIL.

The CDR3 sequence: CASSLNLITGELFF. The DNA for the CDR3 is TGTGCCAGCAGTTTAAACTTAATCACCGGGGAGCTGTTTTTT. The chain has TRBV12-3 or TRBV12-4 and TRBJ2-2, with unresolved D. The CDR3 spans 14 residues. Trimming left V 2 bases short and J 4 bases short, with 8 bases between.

The genes are TRBV29-1 and TRBJ2-3; 8 bases align to TRBD2. The ends lost 0 bases at V and 4 bases at J; junction bases unmatched: 9. The CDR3 covers 16 residues. Germline lookup yields CDR1 SQVTM and CDR2 ANQGSEA. The CDR3 sequence: CSVEDGTGLVADTQYF. Here the CDR3 DNA reads TGCAGCGTTGAAGATGGAACGGGACTAGTTGCAGATACGCAGTATTTT.

This clonotype has a count of ten or more. The V call is TRBV25-1, the J call TRBJ1-1, with D possibly being TRBD1 (6 bases). Germline assignment: CDR1 MGHDK and CDR2 SYGVNS. The CDR3 runs to 14 residues. The V gene lost 2 bases and the J gene lost 6 bases, with 13 bases spanning the gap. The CDR3 here is CASSEGSGAAEAFF. The CDR3 DNA reads TGTGCCAGCAGTGAAGGTTCAGGGGCGGCTGAAGCTTTCTTT.

The chain joins TRBV20-1 to TRBJ1-6; TRBD1 might be the D (5 bases). This CDR3 has 14 amino acids. With 1 base removed from V and 5 bases from J, the gap between germline ends came to 9 bases. Germline CDR1 reads DFQATT; CDR2 reads SNEGSKA (reference sequence). The CDR3 nucleotides are TGCAGTGCTAGAGGGGACGGCGATAATTCACCCCTCCACTTT. Protein sequence: CSARGDGDNSPLHF.

This clonotype was seen ten or more times. V gene TRBV27 combines with J gene TRBJ1-1, with D perhaps matching TRBD1 (5 bases). The ends were cut back, 6 bases at V and 4 bases at J, with 12 bases in the middle. Germline V CDR1 and CDR2: MNHEY, SMNVEV (reference sequence). The CDR3 has 13 residues. The CDR3 spells CASSFRVGTEAFF. DNA for the CDR3: TGTGCCAGCAGCTTCAGGGTAGGCACTGAAGCTTTCTTT.

This sequence joins TRBV12-3 or TRBV12-4 and TRBJ1-1; D remains ambiguous. The CDR3 extends over 13 amino acids. Trimming took 6 bases from V and 9 from J, leaving 17 bases between them. CDR3 loop: CASSFEWEGQAFF. Written as DNA, the CDR3 is TGTGCCAGCAGCTTTGAGTGGGAGGGCCAAGCTTTCTTT.

The V call is TRBV14, the J call TRBJ1-2; D not resolved. This CDR3 spans 15 amino acids. Germline-derived CDR1 and CDR2 are SGHDN and FVKESK. V was cut by 1 base and J by 5 bases, with 14 bases left in between. CDR3 coding DNA: TGTGCCAGCAGCCAAGTTGGACGGCCCCGATATGGCTACACCTTC. This translates into CASSQVGRPRYGYTF.

This clonotype was observed a few times. The chain links TRBV6-4 to TRBJ1-1; D might be TRBD1 (5 bases). With 0 bases removed from V and 5 bases from J, the gap between germline ends came to 10 bases. Germline V gene lookup returns CDR1 MRHNA and CDR2 SNTAGT. The CDR3 loop spans 14 amino acids. The chain's CDR3 is CASSDSTGGTEAFF. The CDR3 region has the DNA TGTGCCAGCAGTGACTCTACTGGGGGGACTGAAGCTTTCTTT.

This chain's CDR3 is CATSRGGGDEKLFF. CDR3 coding DNA: TGTGCCACCAGCAGAGGCGGCGGGGATGAAAAACTGTTTTTT. V is TRBV15 and J is TRBJ1-4; D ambiguous. CDR3 length: 14 residues. With 1 base removed from V and 6 bases from J, the gap between germline ends came to 9 bases. The germline gives CDR1 LNHNV, CDR2 YYDKDF (reference sequence).

Here the CDR3 DNA reads TGTGCCAGCAGCTCCCTACACAATCCCGAGCAGTACTTC. Translating it yields CASSSLHNPEQYF. The chain joins TRBV7-2 to TRBJ2-7; D unclear. V was shortened by 4 bases and J by 6 bases, with 13 bases between the two germline ends. CDR3 size: 13 residues. CDR1 and CDR2 from the germline V gene are SGHTA and FQGNSA.

This clonotype appeared many times. The chain combines TRBV2 with TRBJ1-2; D unresolved. Germline CDR1 reads SNHLY; CDR2 reads FYNNEI. This CDR3 contains 11 residues. V was pared by 6 bases and J by 6 bases, with 8 bases between. CDR3 sequence: CASRNYDGYTF. The CDR3 DNA follows: TGTGCCAGCAGGAACTACGATGGCTACACCTTC.

This chain uses TRBV7-2 with TRBJ1-5, with 9 bases fitting TRBD1. V lost 5 bases, J lost 5 bases, and 4 bases stayed unmatched. Germline CDR1 reads SGHTA; CDR2 reads FQGNSA. The CDR3 covers 14 residues. The CDR3 protein is CASSGTGQDQPQHF. The CDR3, as DNA: TGTGCCAGCAGCGGGACAGGGCAGGATCAGCCCCAGCATTTT.

This chain's CDR3 is CASSLRGDQNYGYTF. Written as DNA, the CDR3 is TGTGCCAGCAGCCTTAGGGGAGACCAAAACTATGGCTACACCTTC. The genes are TRBV13 and TRBJ1-2; D perhaps matches TRBD1 (5 bases). This CDR3 has 15 residues. The V and J ends lost 5 bases and 2 bases respectively, with 15 bases between them. The germline V gene has CDR1 PRHDT and CDR2 FYEKMQ (reference sequence).

This clonotype showed up just a few times. V is TRBV12-3 or TRBV12-4 and J is TRBJ2-2, with D perhaps matching TRBD1 or TRBD2 (5 bases each). The CDR3 covers 13 residues. Trimming removed 3 bases at V and 6 bases at J, with 8 bases between. This CDR3 is CASSFQGPGELFF. The CDR3 region has the DNA TGTGCCAGCAGTTTCCAGGGACCCGGGGAGCTGTTTTTT.

In this sample, this clonotype turned up many times. The chain is built from TRBV20-1 and TRBJ2-7; no firm D call. This CDR3 has 13 amino acids. In germline, CDR1 is DFQATT, CDR2 SNEGSKA (reference sequence). Trimming took off 0 bases at V and 3 bases at J, with 9 bases between the two ends. CDR3 bases: TGCAGTGCTAGAGATGGGCAGCTCTACGAGCAGTACTTC. Residues: CSARDGQLYEQYF.

The gene calls are TRBV5-1 and TRBJ2-7; a possible D gene is TRBD2 (6 bases). Trimming removed 4 bases at V and 3 bases at J, with 11 bases between. This CDR3 spans 13 amino acids. Germline CDR1 and CDR2: SGHRS and YFSETQ. The CDR3 DNA is TGCGCCAGCAGCCTAAGACTAGGCTACGAGCAGTACTTC. It specifies CASSLRLGYEQYF.

This clonotype was seen repeatedly, ten times or more. The chain uses TRBV10-2 and TRBJ2-5; D gene uncertain. The germline gives CDR1 WSHSY, CDR2 SAAADI. The CDR3 is 10 residues long. The V gene lost 4 bases and the J gene lost 7 bases, with 4 bases spanning the gap. CDR3 residues: CASSGRTQYF. The CDR3 DNA reads TGCGCCAGCAGTGGAAGGACCCAGTACTTC.

This clonotype has just a few counts. This chain connects TRBV20-1 to TRBJ2-7; D not certain. This CDR3 has 12 residues. The germline V gene has CDR1 DFQATT and CDR2 SNEGSKA (reference sequence). The ends were cut back, 5 bases at V and 3 bases at J, with 11 bases in the middle. CDR3 coding DNA: TGCAGTGCTCCCAGGAAAGACTACGAGCAGTACTTC. It encodes CSAPRKDYEQYF.

The rearrangement links TRBV19 to TRBJ2-5; no firm D call. Between the trimmed V and J ends, which lost 3 bases and 5 bases, there was a span of 10 bases. Germline lookup yields CDR1 LNHDA and CDR2 SQIVND (reference sequence). The CDR3 spans 13 residues. The CDR3 DNA is TGTGCCAGTAGTATCGACGAGTCTGAGACCCAGTACTTC. This gives the protein CASSIDESETQYF.